What follows describes a single T cell receptor beta chain. This clone occurred a few times. Its cognate antigen has yet to be identified. There are no base qualities to consult, and no much larger clone falls within one base. This sample was included in a study of beta chain features in type 1 diabetes (dated by TCRdb to 2016 to 2018). Regarding the study in general: Mean age, gender distribution, total cell number and subset yield were not different between patients and healthy donors. Whereas all 30 or so donors provided naive and central memory subsets, regulatory and stem cell-like memory subsets were isolated from just 8 patients and roughly 8 healthy donors. A total of about 100 million sorted cells were examined across all samples, and RNA yield correlated strongly with the number of cells per subset. The study compared the TCRB repertoires of sorted circulating CD4+ T cell subsets in recently diagnosed type 1 diabetes patients with those in matched healthy donors. What the authors observed across the whole study: Because the HLA sub-analyses included only small numbers of individuals, any influence of HLA type on TCRB rearrangement was left unresolved. PCR may preferentially amplify shorter templates, but because patient and control samples were amplified and corrected together, any resulting skew would affect both groups equally. Naive, central memory and regulatory TCRB repertoires appeared to be more similar among patients than among healthy donors. A moderate but significant shortening of TCRB CDR3 length was observed in type 1 diabetes patients in all four CD4+ subsets. At VDJ recombination sites, patients with type 1 diabetes made fewer insertions and deleted more nucleotides, a pattern implying thymic rearrangement abnormalities. Because cDNA rather than genomic DNA was sequenced, highly expressing activated cells could have been over-represented, although no difference in activation and CD3 levels was found between groups.

From each donor, a single peripheral blood sample of about 100 mL on average was drawn into heparinised tubes. A BD FACSAria II and a panel including CD45RO, CCR7, CD25, CD127, CD95 and CD27 were used to sort naive, central memory, regulatory and stem cell-like memory CD4+ T cells. Purity was above 95% for every sorted population. Right away, PBMCs were isolated by Lymphoprep density gradient centrifugation and were stained directly, with no culture step. So that batch effects would be minimized, each experiment stained and sorted samples in pairs, pairing one healthy donor with one patient. V drops 6 bases and J drops 7 bases, leaving 13 bases in between. CDR1 and CDR2 are read off the germline V gene as SQVTM and ANQGSEA. Including cysteine and phenylalanine, the CDR3 has 12 amino acids. Here the CDR3 DNA is all that survives: 36 bases in frame from base 1. The High Capacity cDNA Reverse Transcription Kit was used to reverse transcribe all of the isolated RNA, meaning that expressed TCRB transcripts were what got sequenced. Deep immunoSEQ sequencing was applied to naive, central memory and regulatory T cell samples, giving an average of approximately 4 million total reads per sample. After sorted cells were lysed in RLT buffer, RNA was extracted with DNase-treated RNeasy Micro or Mini kits, with the choice depending on cell number. Each cell subset was processed separately to prevent cross-contamination, with patient and healthy donor samples processed together. The immunoSEQ multiplex PCR was used to amplify TCRB sequences from cDNA, yielding 87-bp fragments that span the CDR3 region. Sequencing of the amplicons was performed on the Illumina HiSeq platform. The paper's processing steps were these. Synthetic template baselines were used to correct PCR bias computationally, reads within Hamming distance 2 were collapsed together, and singletons that could not be merged were discarded. Reads were aligned to IMGT to assign V, D and J genes, CDR3 length, and insertions or deletions at six rearrangement sites. Clonotype counts were normalized to sorted cell number within each subset before computing true diversity and Gini coefficients with the tcR R package. The overlap coefficient, calculated on TCRB nucleotide sequences, was used to measure repertoire sharing. As a proxy for the pre-selection repertoire, out-of-frame TCRB sequences from naive cells were analyzed. Not all clones reach the TCRdb copy of this immuneACCESS table, which keeps in-frame sequences only. Checked studies attribute under half of the gap to unresolved V genes and leave the rest unexplained. V and J calls plus clone size are reproduced from that table; the DNA served to infer D and trimming. The sample table records hundreds of thousands of clones; over 13% of these occur just once. The ten most abundant clones make up just under 0.04% of the sample.

The rearranged chain carries TRBV29-1 and TRBJ2-1, with the D gene call left open. The sequence was obtained from a man between 18 and 35 years old with type 1 diabetes. The sample taken for sequencing was naive CD4+ T cells from blood. The sample's cell subset or site label, decoded: true naive CD4+ T cells. Here the CDR3 is given as CSVAVSGNEQFF. The DNA sequence is TGCAGCGTGGCGGTCAGTGGAAATGAGCAGTTCTTC.